This T cell receptor (beta chain) was recorded in a study of CD8+ T cells in alopecia areata. As part of sample collection, lesional scalp punch biopsies and peripheral blood were taken from alopecia areata patients. Study-level findings and limits: Besides other cells, scalp samples also yield sequences of resident alphabeta T cells from normal skin. Mice showed clearer TCR sharing than patients did, a gap that was possibly HLA-related.

Turning to this clone: Its cognate antigen is unknown.

The authors extracted RNA and reverse transcribed it into cDNA as the sequencing template. The method was immunoSEQ multiplex PCR; TCRdb's version includes in-frame clones alone and lacks a portion of them. The sample holds 95,000 to 120,000 clones, about 60% seen once. The CDR3 length is 13 residues. Trimming took 4 bases from V and 4 from J; bases not matched to a gene: 5. CDR1 is GTSNPN, CDR2 SVGIG, per germline (reference sequence). Sequenced material: NKG2D-low CD8+ T cells sorted from blood. The rearrangement links TRBV30 to TRBJ1-1; TRBD1 matches 8 bases. The sequence came from a human donor with alopecia areata. The CDR3 DNA reads as TGTGCCTGGATAGGTCAGGGGGCCACTGAAGCTTTCTTT. Protein product: CAWIGQGATEAFF.